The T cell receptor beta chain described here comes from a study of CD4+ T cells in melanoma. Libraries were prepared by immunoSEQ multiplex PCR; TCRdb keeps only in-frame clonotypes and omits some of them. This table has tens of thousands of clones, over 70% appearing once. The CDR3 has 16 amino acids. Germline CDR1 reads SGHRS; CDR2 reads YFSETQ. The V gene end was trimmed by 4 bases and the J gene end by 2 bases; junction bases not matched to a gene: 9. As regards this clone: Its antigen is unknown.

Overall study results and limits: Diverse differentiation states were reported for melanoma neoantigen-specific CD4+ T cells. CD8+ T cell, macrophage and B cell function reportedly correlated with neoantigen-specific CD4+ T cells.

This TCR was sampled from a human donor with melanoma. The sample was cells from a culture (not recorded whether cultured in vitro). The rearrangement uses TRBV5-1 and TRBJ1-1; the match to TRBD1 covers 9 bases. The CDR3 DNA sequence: TGCGCCAGCAGCCCGTTACAGGGGGCGTTTAACACTGAAGCTTTCTTT. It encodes CASSPLQGAFNTEAFF. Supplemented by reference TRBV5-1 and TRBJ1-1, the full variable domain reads KAGVTQTPRYLIKTRGQQVTLSCSPISGHRSVSWYQQTPGQGLQFLFEYFSETQRNKGNFPGRFSGRQFSNSRSEMNVSTLELGDSALYLCASSPLQGAFNTEAFFGQGTRLTVV.